A single sample is the source of the 29 T cell receptor beta chains below, sequenced in a study of cytomegalovirus exposure and HLA in healthy donors (dated by TCRdb to 2016 to 2017). The library was prepared using the immunoSEQ multiplex PCR assay. A mixture of 60 forward primers for TCR Vbeta segments and 13 reverse primers for TCR Jbeta segments was used in the multiplex PCR. As stored in TCRdb, this immuneACCESS dataset retains in-frame rearrangements with V and J assigned. A fraction of the clones does not appear; measured against another copy, unresolved V genes explain less than half of the discrepancy, and the remainder lacks a known reason. The sample table shows 140,000 or so clones, and 65% to 90% are seen once. 1.2% of the sample comes from the top ten. What was sequenced was PBMCs. The receptors originated from a female donor in good health and CMV-seronegative.

This sequence joins TRBV6-5 and TRBJ2-7; the D gene is possibly TRBD1 (5 bases). This CDR3 has 15 residues. The germline V gene encodes CDR1 MNHEY and CDR2 SVGAGI. V shed 1 base and J shed 5 bases, with 15 bases lying between them. The CDR3, as DNA: TGTGCCAGCAGTTACTGGGGTGGGGCAGAGAACGAGCAGTACTTC. This sequence encodes CASSYWGGAENEQYF.

The rearrangement links TRBV2 to TRBJ2-3, with 9 bases aligning to TRBD2. The V and J ends lost 2 bases and 4 bases, in that order; junction bases with no gene match: 4. This CDR3 contains 15 residues. The germline CDR1 and CDR2 sequences are SNHLY and FYNNEI. The CDR3 loop reads CASSELAGVPDTQYF. The CDR3 DNA reads TGTGCCAGCAGTGAATTAGCGGGAGTGCCAGATACGCAGTATTTT.

This clone was counted a few times. The chain employs TRBV5-5 and TRBJ1-1; TRBD1 agrees at 8 bases. CDR1 and CDR2 (germline): SGHKS, YYEKEE (reference sequence). With V trimmed by 2 bases and J by 5 bases, 2 bases remained unmatched. The CDR3 is 13 residues long. The CDR3 loop is CASSFTGGTEAFF. The CDR3 DNA is TGTGCCAGCAGCTTCACAGGGGGTACTGAAGCTTTCTTT.

The chain couples TRBV15 to TRBJ2-3; 9 bases line up with TRBD2. Germline V gene data show CDR1 as LNHNV and CDR2 as YYDKDF (reference sequence). The CDR3 consists of 15 residues. V shed 3 bases and J 0 bases; nucleotides not matched to a gene: 1. CDR3 loop: CATSRLAGSTDTQYF. The DNA of the CDR3 is TGTGCCACCAGCAGGCTAGCGGGGAGCACAGATACGCAGTATTTT.

The chain's CDR3 is CACKRTNEQFF. The CDR3 nucleotides read TGTGCATGTAAGCGAACTAATGAGCAGTTCTTC. The V call is TRBV28, the J call TRBJ2-1; no definite D call. This CDR3 comprises 11 residues. From germline, CDR1 is MDHEN and CDR2 SYDVKM.

This sequence joins TRBV5-4 and TRBJ2-7; D is possibly TRBD2 (6 bases). CDR1 SGHNT and CDR2 YYREEE come from the germline V gene (reference sequence). The CDR3 has 15 residues. The V end lost 0 bases, the J end lost 7 bases, and 17 bases lay between the germline ends. CDR3 nucleotides: TGTGCCAGCAGCTTGGGAACTACCCTAGGAGGGGAGCAGTACTTC. Residues: CASSLGTTLGGEQYF. Full variable domain (remainder filled in from reference TRBV5-4 and TRBJ2-7): ETGVTQSPTHLIKTRGQQVTLRCSSQSGHNTVSWYQQALGQGPQFIFQYYREEENGRGNFPPRFSGLQFPNYSSELNVNALELDDSALYLCASSLGTTLGGEQYFGPGTRLTVT.

The chain carries TRBV5-7 and TRBJ2-1, with D perhaps matching TRBD2 (7 bases). TRBV5-7 is recorded as an ORF, its role being uncertain. The CDR3 runs to 14 residues. Trimming took 1 base from V and 5 from J, leaving 10 bases between them. The CDR3 reads CASSLWGGHNEQFF. The CDR3 DNA sequence: TGTGCCAGCAGCTTGTGGGGGGGCCACAATGAGCAGTTCTTC.

The chain combines TRBV30 with TRBJ2-2; D not certain. CDR1 is GTSNPN, CDR2 SVGIG, per germline (reference sequence). V lost 2 bases and J lost 6, with 10 bases in between. The CDR3 contains 13 residues. DNA for the CDR3: TGTGCCTGGAGTCCGTCGCGCGCCGGGGAGCTGTTTTTT. Translation: CAWSPSRAGELFF.

CDR3 sequence reads: CASASSGRLDTQYF. In DNA, the CDR3 is TGTGCCAGCGCAAGTAGCGGGAGGTTAGATACGCAGTATTTT. The rearrangement joins TRBV2 to TRBJ2-3, with TRBD2 matching over 10 bases. Germline CDR1 and CDR2: SNHLY and FYNNEI. V lost 8 bases to trimming and J lost 5 bases; unmatched junction nucleotides: 7. The CDR3 loop spans 14 amino acids.

This clone was detected once. The chain couples TRBV16 to TRBJ1-2, with no clear D. This CDR3 is built from 13 residues. Germline V CDR1 and CDR2: KGHSY, FQNENV. With 4 bases removed from V and 2 bases from J, the gap between germline ends came to 8 bases. CDR3 loop: CASSRGQNYGYTF. In nucleotides, the CDR3 is TGTGCCAGCAGCCGAGGGCAAAACTATGGCTACACCTTC.

CDR3 DNA: TGCGCCAGCAGTGGGTTGACTAGCGGGAGGTTCGCAGATACGCAGTATTTT. Translated: CASSGLTSGRFADTQYF. The rearrangement links TRBV10-1 to TRBJ2-3; TRBD2 agrees at 13 bases. This CDR3 is 17 amino acids long. The germline CDR1 and CDR2 sequences are WNHNN and SYGVQD (reference sequence). V shed 4 bases, J shed 4 bases, and the junction held 8 bases outside the gene matches.

This chain links TRBV7-2 with TRBJ2-5; D is possibly TRBD2 (6 bases). The CDR3 covers 14 residues. V shed 5 bases and J shed 7 bases, with 17 bases lying between them. CDR1 is SGHTA and CDR2 is FQGNSA in the germline V gene. Here the CDR3 DNA reads TGTGCCAGCAGCCACCCCGGGACTCTGGTGACCCAGTACTTC. Protein sequence: CASSHPGTLVTQYF.

The chain links TRBV5-1 to TRBJ1-4; D unclear. Germline assignment: CDR1 SGHRS and CDR2 YFSETQ. V was pared by 9 bases and J by 0 bases, with 12 bases between. CDR3 length: 14 residues. DNA for the CDR3: TGCGCCACCCGAAAGAGCCCAACTAATGAAAAACTGTTTTTT. Residues: CATRKSPTNEKLFF.

This clone was counted once. This chain uses TRBV7-6 with TRBJ2-5; D might be TRBD1 (6 bases). Germline CDR1 is SGHVS and CDR2 is FNYEAQ. V was pared by 1 base and J by 4 bases, with 13 bases between. The CDR3 covers 15 residues. For the CDR3, the DNA is TGTGCCAGCAGCTTAGGGGCAGGGGTGGGAGAGACCCAGTACTTC. Translating gives CASSLGAGVGETQYF.

The chain combines TRBV2 with TRBJ2-1; 10 bases match TRBD2. This CDR3 is built from 19 residues. CDR1 is SNHLY, CDR2 FYNNEI, per germline. Trimming took 7 bases from V and 0 from J; bases not matched to a gene: 15. CDR3 in amino acids: CASTFGTSVLSSSYNEQFF. The CDR3 region has the DNA TGTGCCAGCACTTTTGGGACTAGCGTTTTATCGAGCTCCTACAATGAGCAGTTCTTC.

With regard to this clone: The CDR3 does not end in the conserved phenylalanine or tryptophan, so this is likely a read error. The chain joins TRBV5-6 to TRBJ2-3; TRBD2 aligns across 10 bases. V dropped 6 bases and J dropped 0; count of bases not matched to a gene: 7. CDR3 length: 16 residues. The germline V gene encodes CDR1 SGHDT and CDR2 YYEEEE. CDR3 sequence (DNA): TGTGCCAGCAACCTTGGACTAGCGGCTAGCACAGATACGCAGTATGTT. This encodes CASNLGLAASTDTQYV.

This clone was found once. The chain joins TRBV4-1 to TRBJ1-5, with 7 positions matching TRBD1. The CDR3 has 14 residues. The V and J ends lost 2 bases and 7 bases, in that order; junction bases with no gene match: 5. The germline CDR1 and CDR2 sequences are MGHRA and YSYEKL. The CDR3 loop reads CASSQSTGDQPQHF. For the CDR3, the DNA is TGCGCCAGCAGCCAAAGTACAGGGGACCAGCCCCAGCATTTT.

CDR3 in amino acids: CASSLIRGTPPYEQYF. The CDR3 DNA reads as TGTGCCAGCAGTTTAATCAGGGGGACCCCTCCCTACGAGCAGTACTTC. The chain links TRBV28 to TRBJ2-7; 7 positions match TRBD1. Trimming removed 2 bases from V and 2 bases from J; junction bases left unmatched: 9. The CDR3 contains 16 residues. The V gene's germline CDR1 is MDHEN and CDR2 SYDVKM.

The chain employs TRBV6-1 and TRBJ2-7, with D possibly TRBD1 on 5 matching bases. There are 15 residues in the CDR3. The germline CDR1 and CDR2 sequences are MNHNS and SASEGT. The V gene lost 5 bases and the J gene lost 2 bases, with 16 bases spanning the gap. The CDR3 nucleotides read TGTGCCAGCAGTTCAAAGGCAGGGAATACCTACGAGCAGTACTTC. Residues: CASSSKAGNTYEQYF.

The J gene is TRBJ1-2, the V gene TRBV7-6; D not certain. V lost 1 base to trimming and J lost 8 bases, with 8 bases between them. This CDR3 has 12 amino acids. Germline V gene data show CDR1 as SGHVS and CDR2 as FNYEAQ. The CDR3 DNA reads TGTGCCAGCAGCTTAGACAGTCGAGGCTACACCTTC. Amino acids: CASSLDSRGYTF.

The chain links TRBV5-1 to TRBJ1-1; a possible D gene is TRBD1 (5 bases). V lost 1 base to trimming and J lost 0 bases, with 7 bases between them. The CDR3 is made up of 14 amino acids. Looked up from germline, CDR1 is SGHRS and CDR2 is YFSETQ. The CDR3 spells CASSLQGMNTEAFF. For the CDR3, the DNA is TGCGCCAGCAGCTTGCAGGGTATGAACACTGAAGCTTTCTTT.

CDR3 bases: TGTGCCAGCAGTTTGGACAGCATGAACACTGAAGCTTTCTTT. Protein product: CASSLDSMNTEAFF. V and J are TRBV6-1 and TRBJ1-1; TRBD1 is a possible D gene (6 bases). Trimming left V 5 bases short and J 0 bases short, with 10 bases between. The CDR3 spans 14 residues. Germline-derived CDR1 and CDR2 are MNHNS and SASEGT.

This chain links TRBV5-1 with TRBJ2-7; possible D gene TRBD2, 6 bases. Trimming shortened V by 0 bases and J by 1 base, and 14 bases separated the two germline ends. Germline assignment: CDR1 SGHRS and CDR2 YFSETQ. The CDR3 is made up of 16 amino acids. The CDR3 protein is CASSLAFSGPSYEQYF. The CDR3 nucleotides are TGCGCCAGCAGCTTGGCGTTTAGCGGCCCTTCCTACGAGCAGTACTTC.

The chain carries TRBV25-1 and TRBJ1-1, with D tentatively TRBD1 (5 bases). Germline assignment: CDR1 MGHDK and CDR2 SYGVNS. This CDR3 contains 13 residues. The ends were cut back, 3 bases at V and 3 bases at J, with 8 bases in the middle. The CDR3, as DNA: TGTGCCAGCAGTGACTGGGGGGACACTGAAGCTTTCTTT. Protein product: CASSDWGDTEAFF.

This clone came up a few times. The V and J genes are TRBV7-9 and TRBJ1-2; D is undetermined. In germline, CDR1 is SEHNR, CDR2 FQNEAQ (reference sequence). Trimming removed 1 base at V and 5 bases at J, with 11 bases between. The CDR3 spans 14 residues. The CDR3 DNA reads as TGTGCCAGCAGCTTAGGGCAGTCTTCATATGGCTACACCTTC. Its protein product is CASSLGQSSYGYTF.

The rearrangement joins TRBV28 to TRBJ2-7, with a weak D call TRBD2 (6 bases). V lost 7 bases to trimming and J lost 1 base, with 11 bases between them. CDR1 is MDHEN and CDR2 is SYDVKM in the germline V gene. The CDR3 extends over 13 amino acids. The CDR3 sequence is CASTTRLSYEQYF. The CDR3 DNA follows: TGTGCCAGCACGACTAGGTTGTCCTACGAGCAGTACTTC. The variable domain in full, with the rest retrieved from reference TRBV28 and TRBJ2-7, is DVKVTQSSRYLVKRTGEKVFLECVQDMDHENMFWYRQDPGLGLRLIYFSYDVKMKEKGDIPEGYSVSREKKERFSLILESASTNQTSMYLCASTTRLSYEQYFGPGTRLTVT.

The V call is TRBV5-6, the J call TRBJ1-5; TRBD1 aligns across 8 bases. Germline lookup yields CDR1 SGHDT and CDR2 YYEEEE. This CDR3 spans 16 amino acids. The V and J ends lost 7 bases and 3 bases, in that order; junction bases with no gene match: 12. CDR3 protein: CASLSWGQAINQPQHF. In nucleotides, the CDR3 is TGTGCCAGCCTCTCTTGGGGACAGGCGATCAATCAGCCCCAGCATTTT.

The V call is TRBV27, the J call TRBJ1-1, with 7 nucleotides matching TRBD1. This CDR3 is built from 15 residues. V lost 1 base to trimming and J lost 0 bases; unmatched junction nucleotides: 2. Germline lookup yields CDR1 MNHEY and CDR2 SMNVEV (reference sequence). This chain's CDR3 is CASSLLTGMNTEAFF. CDR3 coding DNA: TGTGCCAGCAGTTTATTGACAGGGATGAACACTGAAGCTTTCTTT.

This rearrangement joins TRBV6-1 to TRBJ1-4; D unclear. V was clipped by 2 bases and J by 3 bases, with 13 bases between them. The CDR3 loop spans 16 amino acids. Germline V gene data show CDR1 as MNHNS and CDR2 as SASEGT. CDR3 amino acids: CASSERGIGPNEKLFF. The DNA of the CDR3 is TGTGCCAGCAGTGAAAGAGGCATAGGCCCTAATGAAAAACTGTTTTTT.